What follows are 20 T cell receptor beta chains derived from one specimen sequenced in a study of cytomegalovirus exposure and HLA in healthy donors. TCRdb's copy holds only in-frame clones and misses some; the assay was immunoSEQ multiplex PCR. The sample has 110,000 to 150,000 clones, approximately 89% seen once. The sample consisted of PBMCs. All receptors derive from a woman aged 18-29 years in good health and CMV-seropositive.

The V call is TRBV9, the J call TRBJ2-3; 9 bases are a match to TRBD2. Looked up from germline, CDR1 is SGDLS and CDR2 is YYNGEE. Trimming took 0 bases from V and 3 from J; bases not matched to a gene: 11. This CDR3 has 18 residues. The CDR3 sequence is CASSVEAPGGGETDTQYF. The DNA for the CDR3 is TGTGCCAGCAGCGTAGAGGCCCCCGGCGGGGGGGAGACAGATACGCAGTATTTT. The complete variable domain, with remaining parts taken from reference TRBV9 and TRBJ2-3, reads DSGVTQTPKHLITATGQRVTLRCSPRSGDLSVYWYQQSLDQGLQFLIQYYNGEERAKGNILERFSAQQFPDLHSELNLSSLELGDSALYFCASSVEAPGGGETDTQYFGPGTRLTVL.

This chain joins TRBV11-2 and TRBJ2-1; 12 nucleotides line up with TRBD2. Germline V gene sequence: CDR1 SGHAT, CDR2 FQNNGV. The CDR3 sequence is 16 residues long. J gave up 7 bases and V 4 bases, and 8 bases lay outside the gene matches. CDR3 in DNA: TGTGCCAGCAGCTCCCTAGCGGGGGGGCCGGCAAATGAGCAGTTCTTC. Its protein product is CASSSLAGGPANEQFF.

The rearrangement joins TRBV15 to TRBJ1-5; 7 bases line up with TRBD1. The CDR3 covers 15 residues. The germline V gene encodes CDR1 LNHNV and CDR2 YYDKDF (reference sequence). Germline trimming cut 0 bases from V and 7 bases from J; bases unmatched to any gene: 6. CDR3 region: CATSRDLTGEQPQHF. The CDR3 bases are TGTGCCACCAGCAGAGATTTAACAGGGGAACAGCCCCAGCATTTT.

The CDR3 DNA is TGCGCCAGCAGCTTGGCAGGGGACCACACTGAAGCTTTCTTT. It codes for CASSLAGDHTEAFF. The chain is built from TRBV5-1 and TRBJ1-1, with D tentatively TRBD1 (6 bases). Germline V gives CDR1 SGHRS, CDR2 YFSETQ. CDR3 size: 14 residues. Deletions cut 0 bases from V and 3 bases from J, with 9 bases between. Based on the CDR3 plus reference TRBV5-1 and TRBJ1-1, the full variable domain is KAGVTQTPRYLIKTRGQQVTLSCSPISGHRSVSWYQQTPGQGLQFLFEYFSETQRNKGNFPGRFSGRQFSNSRSEMNVSTLELGDSALYLCASSLAGDHTEAFFGQGTRLTVV.

The chain has TRBV5-4 and TRBJ1-6; 12 positions match TRBD1. With 3 bases clipped from V and 7 bases from J, the junction kept 5 bases outside the gene matches. The CDR3 spans 16 residues. In germline, CDR1 is SGHNT, CDR2 YYREEE (reference sequence). Here the CDR3 DNA reads TGTGCCAGCAGCTCCCGGGACAGGGGGCCAAATTCACCCCTCCACTTT. Its protein is CASSSRDRGPNSPLHF.

This chain uses TRBV5-6 with TRBJ2-7; possible D gene TRBD1, 6 bases. V was cut by 2 bases and J by 7 bases, with 19 bases left in between. Germline V gene lookup returns CDR1 SGHDT and CDR2 YYEEEE. The CDR3 sequence is 15 residues long. The CDR3 nucleotides read TGTGCCAGCAGCTTAATCAGACAGGACCAGAGTGAGCAGTACTTC. Translation gives CASSLIRQDQSEQYF.

This chain links TRBV28 with TRBJ2-7; maybe TRBD1 (5 bases). V lost 4 bases to trimming and J lost 7 bases, with 20 bases between them. CDR1 is MDHEN and CDR2 is SYDVKM in the germline V gene. The CDR3 is made up of 15 amino acids. The CDR3 here is CASSSAGTGVREQYF. The CDR3 bases are TGTGCCAGCAGTTCCGCCGGCACAGGAGTCCGGGAGCAGTACTTC.

J is TRBJ1-2 and V is TRBV5-5, with D possibly TRBD1 on 5 matching bases. V lost 6 bases and J 6 bases, leaving 21 bases between the germline ends. Germline V CDR1 and CDR2: SGHKS, YYEKEE (reference sequence). This CDR3 spans 15 amino acids. In DNA form, the CDR3 reads TGTGCCAGCACCTTTGAGGTGGCCAGGGAGGATGGCTACACCTTC. It is translated as CASTFEVAREDGYTF.

This clone was recorded a few times. The V and J genes are TRBV10-3 and TRBJ2-7, with D possibly matching TRBD2 (7 bases). This CDR3 is 14 amino acids long. The V end lost 6 bases, the J end lost 2 bases, and 14 bases lay between the germline ends. The V gene's germline CDR1 is ENHRY and CDR2 SYGVKD. CDR3 in amino acids: CAISRGATAYEQYF. DNA of the CDR3: TGTGCCATCAGCCGGGGGGCGACCGCCTACGAGCAGTACTTC.

This chain connects TRBV6-5 to TRBJ2-1; 8 nucleotides align to TRBD2. V was clipped by 7 bases and J by 6 bases; unmatched bases: 8. Per the germline V gene, CDR1 is MNHEY and CDR2 is SVGAGI. CDR3 size: 14 residues. The DNA for the CDR3 is TGTGCCAGCACCCTTAGCGGGGAAGTCAATGAGCAGTTCTTC. It is translated as CASTLSGEVNEQFF.

This clone has only one observation. The genes are TRBV7-8 and TRBJ1-3, with 12 bases aligning to TRBD1. Unmatched junction bases numbered 3, after V lost 5 bases and J lost 4 bases. Per germline, CDR1 SGHVS and CDR2 FQNEAQ. The CDR3 covers 15 residues. Here the CDR3 DNA reads TGTGCCAGCAGCCAAGGGACAGGGGGCGGAAACACCATATATTTT. Translating gives CASSQGTGGGNTIYF.

CDR3 nucleotides: TGTGCCAGCAGCCCCCCGCAGAGGCTAGCGGGGACCACAGATACGCAGTATTTT. It is translated as CASSPPQRLAGTTDTQYF. The V gene is TRBV9, the J gene TRBJ2-3, with 9 bases lining up with TRBD2. V lost 4 bases, J lost 2 bases, and 14 bases stayed unmatched. CDR1 is SGDLS and CDR2 is YYNGEE in the germline V gene. The CDR3 totals 18 residues. The entire variable domain, with the rest obtained from reference TRBV9 and TRBJ2-3, is as follows: DSGVTQTPKHLITATGQRVTLRCSPRSGDLSVYWYQQSLDQGLQFLIQYYNGEERAKGNILERFSAQQFPDLHSELNLSSLELGDSALYFCASSPPQRLAGTTDTQYFGPGTRLTVL.

The rearrangement links TRBV10-3 to TRBJ2-1; 10 bases fit TRBD2. V lost 0 bases to trimming and J lost 4 bases; unmatched junction nucleotides: 3. The length of the CDR3 is 16 residues. Germline V lookup: CDR1 ENHRY, CDR2 SYGVKD. The CDR3 nucleotides read TGTGCCATCAGTGAGTCTAGCGGGGGGATTTACAATGAGCAGTTCTTC. Translating gives CAISESSGGIYNEQFF.

This clone appeared a single time. The genes are TRBV9 and TRBJ2-3; the match to TRBD2 covers 7 bases. The CDR3 loop spans 15 amino acids. After removal of 1 base from V and 6 bases from J, the junction contained 8 bases not matched to a gene. Germline V gene data show CDR1 as SGDLS and CDR2 as YYNGEE. The CDR3 nucleotides are TGTGCCAGCAGCGTAAACCCAGCGGGGAGGGATACGCAGTATTTT. It specifies CASSVNPAGRDTQYF.

This chain connects TRBV18 to TRBJ1-4; D not certain. Germline CDR1 KGHSH, CDR2 LQKENI. Between the trimmed V and J ends, which lost 2 bases and 0 bases, there was a span of 10 bases. The CDR3 contains 16 residues. DNA for the CDR3: TGTGCCAGCTCACCAGTAGCCAGTTCAACTAATGAAAAACTGTTTTTT. As protein: CASSPVASSTNEKLFF.

This clone was seen a single time. This chain links TRBV14 with TRBJ2-1; the D is unclear. Germline loops: CDR1 SGHDN, CDR2 FVKESK. V was shortened by 1 base and J by 0 bases, with 4 bases between the two germline ends. The CDR3 has 14 amino acids. Written as DNA, the CDR3 is TGTGCCAGCAGCCAAGCGTCCTCCTACAATGAGCAGTTCTTC. The encoded protein is CASSQASSYNEQFF.

V gene TRBV5-1 combines with J gene TRBJ2-4, with D maybe TRBD1 (5 bases). Between the trimmed V and J ends, which lost 0 bases and 0 bases, there was a span of 16 bases. CDR1 is SGHRS and CDR2 is YFSETQ in the germline V gene. CDR3 size: 18 residues. In DNA, the CDR3 is TGCGCCAGCAGCTTGGTCGGTCGCCCAGGGCTAGCCAAAAACATTCAGTACTTC. It translates to CASSLVGRPGLAKNIQYF.

This rearrangement joins TRBV5-5 to TRBJ1-2; 7 bases map to TRBD1. Germline V gene sequence: CDR1 SGHKS, CDR2 YYEKEE (reference sequence). There are 14 residues in the CDR3. V was clipped by 3 bases and J by 4 bases; unmatched bases: 6. The CDR3 nucleotides are TGTGCCAGCAGCTATCGCGACAGGGTCTATGGCTACACCTTC. Protein sequence: CASSYRDRVYGYTF.

V usage is TRBV28 and J usage is TRBJ1-2; D ambiguous. V was pared by 2 bases and J by 8 bases, with 9 bases between. The V gene's germline CDR1 is MDHEN and CDR2 SYDVKM. The CDR3 length is 12 residues. The CDR3 sequence: CASSLARRGYTF. CDR3 sequence (DNA): TGTGCCAGCAGTTTAGCACGCCGGGGCTACACCTTC.

About this clone: The junction does not match germline at one end; this may be a read error. The chain has TRBV28 and TRBJ1-2, with 9 bases that match TRBD1. CDR1 is MDHEN, CDR2 SYDVKM, per germline. The CDR3 has 14 residues. CDR3 sequence: CASSLRGTGIGYTF. The CDR3 DNA sequence: TGTGCCAGCAGTTTACGGGGGACAGGGATTGGCTATACCTTC.